The rows below give T cell receptor beta chains drawn from one sample of a study of human T cells and chemical hapten exposure. TCRdb re-called the RACE reads with MiXCR, one entry per CDR3 protein. The sample yields around 160,000 distinct CDR3 sequences, roughly 15% seen once. This specimen consisted of whole blood, obtained in connection with sensitization to the hapten diphenylcyclopropenone (DPC). All receptors come from a woman in her thirties with alopecia areata. Some clones in this sample may be carry-over from other donors' samples. The CDR3 runs from the conserved cysteine through the conserved F or W. Fields, in order: V gene, D gene, clone size, J gene, CDR3 protein, CDR3 DNA. The D gene is left open where the match is weak. The size entry is marked missing in some rows and otherwise reads once, few, many or a size class.

TRBV4-3	-	-	TRBJ1-1	CASSQEPGPGGTEAFF	TGCGCCAGCAGCCAAGAACCAGGACCGGGGGGCACTGAAGCTTTCTTT
TRBV29-1	-	once	TRBJ1-1	CSVRTYTEAFF	TGCAGCGTTCGAACTTACACTGAAGCTTTCTTT
TRBV7-9	TRBD2	many	TRBJ2-2	CASSFSGGPTGELFF	TGTGCCAGCAGCTTCAGCGGGGGCCCAACCGGGGAGCTGTTTTTT
TRBV4-3	-	-	TRBJ2-4	CASSHGSDIQYF	TGCGCCAGCAGCCATGGTTCGGACATTCAGTACTTC
TRBV9	-	-	TRBJ2-5	CASSVGGQQETQYF	TGTGCCAGCAGCGTGGGCGGTCAACAAGAGACCCAGTACTTC
TRBV3-1	-	-	TRBJ1-2	CASSQAGLHGYTF	TGTGCCAGCAGCCAAGCAGGGTTGCATGGCTACACCTTC
TRBV7-9	-	many	TRBJ2-2	CASSLDGITGELFF	TGTGCCAGCAGCTTAGACGGTATCACCGGGGAGCTGTTTTTT
TRBV4-2	TRBD1	-	TRBJ1-1	CASSLSPGQGETEAFF	TGTGCCAGCAGCCTCTCACCGGGACAGGGGGAAACTGAAGCTTTCTTT
TRBV7-8	-	-	TRBJ2-2	CASSFRDTYTGELFF	TGTGCCAGCAGCTTCCGGGACACTTACACCGGGGAGCTGTTTTTT
TRBV20-1	TRBD2	-	TRBJ2-1	CSGTSGGAFINEQFF	TGCAGCGGGACTAGCGGGGGGGCCTTTATCAATGAGCAGTTCTTC
TRBV7-9	-	-	TRBJ2-5	CASIPSGVETQYF	TGTGCCAGCATCCCGTCGGGGGTGGAGACCCAGTACTTC
TRBV29-1	-	-	TRBJ2-5	CSHQASGETQYF	TGCAGCCATCAAGCTAGTGGAGAGACCCAGTACTTC
TRBV7-9	TRBD1	-	TRBJ1-6	CASSGRTGVYNSPLHF	TGTGCCAGCAGCGGACGGACAGGCGTCTATAATTCACCCCTCCACTTT
TRBV5-4	TRBD1	-	TRBJ2-2	CASSFGDRVTGELFF	TGTGCCAGCAGCTTTGGGGACAGGGTCACCGGGGAGCTGTTTTTT
TRBV20-1	TRBD1	few	TRBJ2-1	CSADRDREGYEQFF	TGCAGTGCAGACCGGGACAGGGAAGGATATGAGCAGTTCTTC
TRBV5-1	TRBD1	-	TRBJ2-5	CASETGGVGQETQYF	TGCGCCAGCGAGACAGGGGGCGTGGGTCAAGAGACCCAGTACTTC
TRBV5-1	-	many	TRBJ2-5	CASSFGGQETQYF	TGTGCCAGCAGTTTTGGAGGACAAGAGACCCAGTACTTC
TRBV28	-	few	TRBJ1-1	CASTNQGRNTEAFF	TGTGCCAGCACTAATCAGGGTAGGAACACTGAAGCTTTCTTT
TRBV10-2	-	few	TRBJ2-2	CASSDQGTGELFF	TGCGCCAGCAGTGACCAGGGGACCGGGGAGCTGTTTTTT
TRBV18	-	-	TRBJ1-2	CASSPPSSYGYTF	TGTGCCAGCTCACCGCCCAGCTCCTATGGCTACACCTTC
TRBV29-1	TRBD1	-	TRBJ2-7	CSVETQGVKQYF	TGCAGCGTTGAAACGCAGGGGGTTAAGCAGTACTTC
TRBV24-1	TRBD1	many	TRBJ1-5	CATSDGTGGRRQPQHF	TGTGCCACCAGTGACGGGACAGGGGGCCGTCGTCAGCCCCAGCATTTT
TRBV6-1	TRBD1	few	TRBJ2-3	CASSAQTGGLTDTQYF	TGTGCCAGCAGTGCTCAGACAGGGGGCCTCACAGATACGCAGTATTTT
TRBV7-8	-	-	TRBJ2-7	CASSARDEQYF	TGTGCCAGCAGTGCCCGGGACGAGCAGTACTTC
TRBV29-1	-	-	TRBJ1-1	CSVTDETEAFF	TGCAGCGTTACCGACGAGACTGAAGCTTTCTTT
TRBV10-3	-	few	TRBJ2-2	CAISETDRTGELFF	TGTGCCATCAGTGAGACCGACAGGACCGGGGAGCTGTTTTTT
TRBV11-3	-	few	TRBJ1-1	CASSLDSPNTEAFF	TGTGCCAGCAGCTTAGATTCCCCCAACACTGAAGCTTTCTTT
TRBV7-2	TRBD1	few	TRBJ2-3	CASSRQGRDTQYF	TGTGCCAGCAGTCGACAGGGGAGGGATACGCAGTATTTT
TRBV3-1	TRBD1	-	TRBJ1-2	CASSRGTGDYGYTF	TGTGCCAGCAGCCGCGGGACAGGGGACTATGGCTACACCTTC